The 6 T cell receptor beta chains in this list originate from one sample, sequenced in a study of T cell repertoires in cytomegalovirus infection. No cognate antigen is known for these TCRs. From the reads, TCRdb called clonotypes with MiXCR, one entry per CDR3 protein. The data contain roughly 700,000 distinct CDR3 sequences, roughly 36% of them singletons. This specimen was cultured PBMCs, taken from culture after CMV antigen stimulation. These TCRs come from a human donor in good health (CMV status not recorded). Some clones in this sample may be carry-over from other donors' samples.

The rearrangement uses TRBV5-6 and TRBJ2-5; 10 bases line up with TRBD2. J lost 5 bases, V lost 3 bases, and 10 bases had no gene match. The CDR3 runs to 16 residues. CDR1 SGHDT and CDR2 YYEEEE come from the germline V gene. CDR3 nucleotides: TGTGCCAGCAGCTACAGCGGGGGGGCCTTTTCGGAGACCCAGTACTTC. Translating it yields CASSYSGGAFSETQYF. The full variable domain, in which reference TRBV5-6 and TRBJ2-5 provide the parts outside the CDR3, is DAGVTQSPTHLIKTRGQQVTLRCSPKSGHDTVSWYQQALGQGPQFIFQYYEEEERQRGNFPDRFSGHQFPNYSSELNVNALLLGDSALYLCASSYSGGAFSETQYFGPGTRLLVL.

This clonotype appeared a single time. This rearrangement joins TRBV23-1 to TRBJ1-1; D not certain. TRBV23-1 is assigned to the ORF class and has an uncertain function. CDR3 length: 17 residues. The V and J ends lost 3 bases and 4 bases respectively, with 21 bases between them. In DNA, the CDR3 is TGCGCCAGCAGTCACCCCTCACCAGGATTAGGGCGCACTGAAGCTTTCTTT. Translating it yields CASSHPSPGLGRTEAFF.

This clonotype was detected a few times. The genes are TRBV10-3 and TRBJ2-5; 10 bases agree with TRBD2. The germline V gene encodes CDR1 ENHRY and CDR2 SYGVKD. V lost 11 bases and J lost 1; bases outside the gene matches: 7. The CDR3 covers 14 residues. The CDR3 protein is CAAGASGGQETQYF. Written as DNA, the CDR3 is TGTGCCGCAGGGGCTAGCGGGGGCCAAGAGACCCAGTACTTC.

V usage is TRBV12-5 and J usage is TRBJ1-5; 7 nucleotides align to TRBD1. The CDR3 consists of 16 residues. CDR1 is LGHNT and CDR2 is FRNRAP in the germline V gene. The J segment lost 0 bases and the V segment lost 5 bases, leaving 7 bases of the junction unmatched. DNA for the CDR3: TGTGCTAGTGGTAAAGGGACAGACTATAGCAATCAGCCCCAGCATTTT. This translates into CASGKGTDYSNQPQHF.

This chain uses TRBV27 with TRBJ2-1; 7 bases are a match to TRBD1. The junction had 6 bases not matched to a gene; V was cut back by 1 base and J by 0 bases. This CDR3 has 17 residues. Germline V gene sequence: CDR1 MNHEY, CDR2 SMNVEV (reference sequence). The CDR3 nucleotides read TGTGCCAGCAGTTTATTGGTAGGGGACAGCTCCTACAATGAGCAGTTCTTC. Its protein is CASSLLVGDSSYNEQFF.

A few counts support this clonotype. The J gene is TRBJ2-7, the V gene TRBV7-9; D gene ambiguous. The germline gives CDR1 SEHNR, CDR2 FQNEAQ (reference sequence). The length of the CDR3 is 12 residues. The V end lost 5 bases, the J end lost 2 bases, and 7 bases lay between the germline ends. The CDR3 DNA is TGTGCCAGCAGCCGAGCCCCCTACGAGCAGTACTTC. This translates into CASSRAPYEQYF.